Presented here are 21 T cell receptor beta chains from one specimen sequenced in a study of cytomegalovirus exposure and HLA in healthy donors. Vbeta (60) and Jbeta (13) primers were used in the PCR. Clones were sequenced by immunoSEQ multiplex PCR, and TCRdb holds only the in-frame ones, with some missing. The sample has around 300,000 clones, 72% seen once. Sequenced sample: PBMCs. The receptors come from a female donor in good health and CMV-seronegative.

The chain joins TRBV11-3 to TRBJ1-6; D is uncertain. The germline CDR1 and CDR2 sequences are SGHNT and YENEEA. There are 14 residues in the CDR3. The V and J ends lost 0 bases and 3 bases respectively, with 3 bases between them. Written as DNA, the CDR3 is TGTGCCAGCAGCTTAGACAACTATAATTCACCCCTCCACTTT. The encoded protein is CASSLDNYNSPLHF.

The sample holds a few counts of this clone. The gene calls are TRBV19 and TRBJ1-4; D might be TRBD1 (5 bases). V was trimmed by 9 bases and J by 8 bases, leaving 13 bases between them. Per germline, CDR1 LNHDA and CDR2 SQIVND (reference sequence). CDR3 length: 12 residues. CDR3 region: CASGGIREKLFF. Written as DNA, the CDR3 is TGTGCCAGCGGGGGGATCCGCGAAAAACTGTTTTTT.

The rearrangement links TRBV28 to TRBJ2-7, with 7 bases fitting TRBD1. Germline V gives CDR1 MDHEN, CDR2 SYDVKM. The CDR3 is 17 residues long. With V trimmed by 6 bases and J by 2 bases, 16 bases remained unmatched. CDR3 coding DNA: TGTGCCAGCAGGCCACTCACAGGGGTCGACCTTACCTACGAGCAGTACTTC. Amino acid sequence: CASRPLTGVDLTYEQYF.

This chain joins TRBV7-9 and TRBJ2-7, with TRBD2 as a possible D gene (6 bases). The CDR3 length is 14 residues. Per germline, CDR1 SEHNR and CDR2 FQNEAQ (reference sequence). The ends were cut back, 5 bases at V and 0 bases at J, with 11 bases in the middle. The CDR3 here is CASSPRGVSYEQYF. CDR3 nucleotide sequence: TGTGCCAGCAGCCCGCGCGGGGTCTCCTACGAGCAGTACTTC.

This clone was counted between two and nine times. The chain is built from TRBV9 and TRBJ1-1; D may be TRBD1 (5 bases). CDR3 length: 14 amino acids. Germline V gene data show CDR1 as SGDLS and CDR2 as YYNGEE. The V end was cut by 3 bases, the J end by 0 bases, with 9 bases between. As DNA, the CDR3 is TGTGCCAGCAGCGCCCGACAGATGAACACTGAAGCTTTCTTT. This codes for CASSARQMNTEAFF.

The V call is TRBV12-2, the J call TRBJ2-2; TRBD1 reflects the table's D call only, with no check against the DNA. TRBV12-2 is described as a pseudogene. The CDR3 spans 14 residues. In DNA, the CDR3 is TGTGCAAGTCGCGAGACACTTCATGGCGGGGAGCTGTTTTTT. It translates to CASRETLHGGELFF.

V usage is TRBV6-5 and J usage is TRBJ1-6; TRBD1 matches at 8 bases. The CDR3 is made up of 14 amino acids. The germline CDR1 and CDR2 sequences are MNHEY and SVGAGI. J was trimmed by 6 bases and V by 8 bases; bases with no gene match: 6. The CDR3 DNA sequence: TGTGCCAGCCAGACAGGGGCGCCTAATTCACCCCTCCACTTT. This sequence encodes CASQTGAPNSPLHF.

This chain joins TRBV9 and TRBJ2-7, with 7 positions matching TRBD2. CDR1 SGDLS and CDR2 YYNGEE come from the germline V gene. Trimming at V came to 3 bases and at J to 7 bases, leaving 16 bases not matched to a gene. This CDR3 spans 16 amino acids. The DNA for the CDR3 is TGTGCCAGCAGCGCCTCTCAGAGCGGGAACTACGGAGAGCAGTACTTC. This codes for CASSASQSGNYGEQYF. The full variable domain, completed using reference TRBV9 and TRBJ2-7, is DSGVTQTPKHLITATGQRVTLRCSPRSGDLSVYWYQQSLDQGLQFLIQYYNGEERAKGNILERFSAQQFPDLHSELNLSSLELGDSALYFCASSASQSGNYGEQYFGPGTRLTVT.

The genes are TRBV7-3 and TRBJ2-3, with 10 bases lining up with TRBD1. The germline gives CDR1 SGHTA, CDR2 FQGTGA. This CDR3 contains 18 residues. J gave up 4 bases and V 2 bases, and 12 bases lay outside the gene matches. The CDR3 loop reads CASSLERSGTGDPDTQYF. The CDR3 nucleotides are TGTGCCAGCAGCTTAGAAAGGTCCGGGACAGGGGACCCAGATACGCAGTATTTT.

The V call is TRBV7-3, the J call TRBJ2-2; D uncertain. CDR3 length: 14 amino acids. CDR1 SGHTA and CDR2 FQGTGA come from the germline V gene. The germline V and J ends were trimmed by 1 base and 2 bases, with 5 bases remaining between them. This CDR3 reads CASSLIHNTGELFF. CDR3 nucleotides: TGTGCCAGCAGCTTAATACATAACACCGGGGAGCTGTTTTTT.

This clone was observed a single time. This chain links TRBV9 with TRBJ1-3; D is undetermined. The CDR3 is 14 residues long. The germline V and J ends were trimmed by 4 bases and 7 bases, with 15 bases remaining between them. CDR1 is SGDLS, CDR2 YYNGEE, per germline. CDR3 in DNA: TGTGCCAGCAGCCCTAGATTGGGAGTGAACACCATATATTTT. It encodes CASSPRLGVNTIYF.

This clone came up once. V gene TRBV6-6 combines with J gene TRBJ1-6; 7 bases are a match to TRBD1. The length of the CDR3 is 13 residues. Germline trimming cut 6 bases from V and 10 bases from J; bases unmatched to any gene: 6. Looked up from germline, CDR1 is MNHNY and CDR2 is SVGAGI (reference sequence). CDR3 region: CASRQGNGSPLHF. As DNA, the CDR3 is TGTGCCAGCAGACAGGGGAATGGATCACCCCTCCACTTT.

This clone was seen only a few times. The chain combines TRBV7-9 with TRBJ1-1; the D gene is possibly TRBD1 (6 bases). There are 13 residues in the CDR3. CDR1 and CDR2 (germline): SEHNR, FQNEAQ (reference sequence). Between the trimmed V and J ends, which lost 6 bases and 5 bases, there was a span of 13 bases. This CDR3 reads CASRGTGNTEAFF. The CDR3 DNA is TGTGCCAGCAGAGGTACAGGGAATACTGAAGCTTTCTTT.

This rearrangement joins TRBV4-1 to TRBJ2-1; 16 nucleotides align to TRBD2. The CDR3 has 15 residues. V lost 4 bases and J lost 10; bases outside the gene matches: 4. Per the germline V gene, CDR1 is MGHRA and CDR2 is YSYEKL. The CDR3 bases are TGCGCCAGCAGCCGGGGACTAGCGGGAGGGAACGAGCAGTTCTTC. Protein product: CASSRGLAGGNEQFF.

J is TRBJ2-7 and V is TRBV2; D possibly corresponds to TRBD2 (6 bases). This CDR3 is built from 14 residues. Germline V CDR1 and CDR2: SNHLY, FYNNEI. The V and J ends lost 4 bases and 4 bases respectively, with 14 bases between them. The CDR3 sequence: CASSGTKDFYEQYF. The CDR3 bases are TGTGCCAGCAGTGGGACTAAGGATTTTTACGAGCAGTACTTC.

The CDR3 DNA reads TGTGCCAGTAAGGACAGGGGAGGAGAGCCCCAGCATTTT. Encoded protein: CASKDRGGEPQHF. J is TRBJ1-5 and V is TRBV19; 9 bases are shared with TRBD1. V shed 7 bases and J 8 bases; nucleotides not matched to a gene: 6. The CDR3 is 13 residues long. Germline V gives CDR1 LNHDA, CDR2 SQIVND (reference sequence). The full variable domain, its missing parts supplied by reference TRBV19 and TRBJ1-5, is DGGITQSPKYLFRKEGQNVTLSCEQNLNHDAMYWYRQDPGQGLRLIYYSQIVNDFQKGDIAEGYSVSREKKESFPLTVTSAQKNPTAFYLCASKDRGGEPQHFGDGTRLSIL.

CDR3 loop: CASSFQVRETQYF. The CDR3 DNA reads as TGTGCCAGCAGTTTCCAGGTACGAGAGACCCAGTACTTC. V gene TRBV27 combines with J gene TRBJ2-5; D is ambiguous. V dropped 3 bases and J dropped 4 bases, with 9 bases sitting between them. The germline V gene has CDR1 MNHEY and CDR2 SMNVEV (reference sequence). The CDR3 contains 13 residues.

V gene TRBV21-1 combines with J gene TRBJ2-7; the D call in the table, TRBD2, was not verified against the DNA. TRBV21-1 is described as a pseudogene. The CDR3 loop spans 15 amino acids. The CDR3 is CASSNSLAGAYEQYF. Here the CDR3 DNA reads TGTGCCAGCAGCAACTCTTTAGCGGGAGCCTACGAGCAGTACTTC.

This sequence joins TRBV10-2 and TRBJ2-7, with TRBD2 matching over 12 bases. Trimming at V came to 7 bases and at J to 11 bases, leaving 9 bases not matched to a gene. Germline loops: CDR1 WSHSY, CDR2 SAAADI. This CDR3 is built from 13 residues. CDR3 residues: CASTLAGGSVEYF. The CDR3 DNA reads as TGCGCCAGCACGCTAGCGGGAGGGTCCGTCGAGTACTTC.

The chain is built from TRBV4-1 and TRBJ2-7; D is perhaps TRBD2 (6 bases). Germline V CDR1 and CDR2: MGHRA, YSYEKL. Trimming took 4 bases from V and 6 from J, leaving 16 bases between them. This CDR3 comprises 14 residues. The CDR3 reads CASSPYAGPLEQYF. The DNA of the CDR3 is TGCGCCAGCAGCCCCTACGCGGGACCCCTCGAGCAGTACTTC.

The chain links TRBV29-1 to TRBJ2-1; TRBD2 matches at 10 bases. This CDR3 region has 14 residues. V shed 3 bases, J shed 8 bases, and the junction held 7 bases outside the gene matches. Germline V gene sequence: CDR1 SQVTM, CDR2 ANQGSEA. CDR3 in DNA: TGCAGCGTTGACCTGGCTAGCGGGAGCGATGAGCAGTTCTTC. Translation: CSVDLASGSDEQFF.